This T cell receptor (beta chain) was profiled in a study of blood T cell repertoires in COVID-19. Study-wide context: COVID-19 samples, acute and convalescent, were from the United States, Italy and Spain. The analysed material was cDNA or gDNA that came from T cells, B-cell-depleted T cells, or PBMCs.

Only in-frame clones appear in the TCRdb table, and some are missing; sequencing was by immunoSEQ multiplex PCR. The data show about 13,000 clones, around four fifths seen once. The CDR3 runs 16 residues. Trimming cost V 2 bases and J 5 bases; bases outside gene matches: 7. Germline loops: CDR1 LNHDA, CDR2 SQIVND (reference sequence). The receptor comes from an elderly woman with acute or convalescent COVID-19. The gene calls are TRBV19 and TRBJ1-2, with 11 bases fitting TRBD1. The sequenced sample was peripheral blood. CDR3 in amino acids: CASSIYGQGARYGYTF. The CDR3 DNA is TGTGCCAGTAGTATATACGGACAGGGGGCGCGGTATGGCTACACCTTC.